This TCR beta chain was sequenced in a study of cytomegalovirus exposure and HLA in healthy donors. Whole-study context: Out of 150 million to 200 million T cells, an earlier analysis found over 90 million unique TCR beta sequences in total. Findings of the study overall: With high specificity and sensitivity, the classifier reportedly diagnosed cytomegalovirus status. Available immune exposure information was restricted to CMV serostatus only.

The PCR had 60 Vbeta and 13 Jbeta primers. Using immunoSEQ multiplex PCR, the repertoire was profiled, and TCRdb retains in-frame clones only, with some absent. The profile shows about 150,000 clones, approximately 80% of them singletons. This CDR3 comprises 15 residues. Germline values: CDR1 SGHKS, CDR2 YYEKEE (reference sequence). V lost 6 bases and J lost 3, with 17 bases in between. This clone was counted between two and nine times. Its antigen is as yet unknown. The rearrangement links TRBV5-5 to TRBJ2-3, with D possibly matching TRBD2 (7 bases). The clonotype comes from a woman aged 40 to 55 in good health and CMV-seropositive. Specimen: PBMCs. CDR3 sequence: CASTLNGGRTDTQYF. The CDR3 nucleotides read TGTGCCAGCACCCTCAACGGGGGGCGAACAGATACGCAGTATTTT. Complete variable domain (other parts from reference TRBV5-5 and TRBJ2-3): DAGVTQSPTHLIKTRGQQVTLRCSPISGHKSVSWYQQVLGQGPQFIFQYYEKEERGRGNFPDRFSARQFPNYSSELNVNALLLGDSALYLCASTLNGGRTDTQYFGPGTRLTVL.